This T cell receptor (beta chain) was identified in a study of Tregs in tolerant kidney transplant recipients. Measured with immunoSEQ multiplex PCR; TCRdb has only the in-frame clones, and not every one. In the table there are fewer than 100,000 clones, approximately 93% of which are singletons. With 4 bases clipped from V and 4 bases from J, the junction kept 7 bases outside the gene matches. The CDR3 is made up of 15 amino acids. Germline V gene sequence: CDR1 MNHEY, CDR2 SMNVEV (reference sequence). This receptor was obtained from a human donor who received a combined kidney and bone marrow transplant. V usage is TRBV27 and J usage is TRBJ2-7; 10 bases match TRBD2. This material consisted of CD4+ T cells from blood, taken before the transplant. In DNA form, the CDR3 reads TGTGCCAGCAGTTCTTCTAGCGGGAGTGCGTACGAGCAGTACTTC. Translated, it gives CASSSSSGSAYEQYF.